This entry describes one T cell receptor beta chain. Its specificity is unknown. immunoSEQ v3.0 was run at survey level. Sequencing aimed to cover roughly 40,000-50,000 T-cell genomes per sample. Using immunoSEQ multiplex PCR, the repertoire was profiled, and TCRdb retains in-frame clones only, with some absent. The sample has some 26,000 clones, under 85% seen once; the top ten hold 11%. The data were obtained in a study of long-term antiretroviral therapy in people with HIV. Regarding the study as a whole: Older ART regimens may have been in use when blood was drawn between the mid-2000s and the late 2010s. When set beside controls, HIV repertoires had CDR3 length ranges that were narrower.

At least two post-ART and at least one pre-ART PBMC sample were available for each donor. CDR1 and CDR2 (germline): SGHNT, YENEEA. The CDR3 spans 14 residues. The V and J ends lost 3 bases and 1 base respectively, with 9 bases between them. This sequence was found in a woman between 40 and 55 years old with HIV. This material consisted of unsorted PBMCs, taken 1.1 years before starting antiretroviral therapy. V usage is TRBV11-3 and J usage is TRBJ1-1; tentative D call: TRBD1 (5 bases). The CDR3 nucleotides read TGTGCCAGCAGCTTTGGGGGGACGAACACTGAAGCTTTCTTT. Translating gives CASSFGGTNTEAFF.